The TCR beta chain under discussion was sequenced for a study of radiotherapy plus CTLA-4 blockade in lung cancer. The table came from immunoSEQ multiplex PCR; TCRdb's copy has only in-frame clones and leaves some out. The sample has 80,000 to 100,000 clones, almost 90% seen once; the top ten hold 4.5% to 6%. Germline CDR1 reads LGHNT; CDR2 reads FRNRAP. The V gene lost 1 base and the J gene lost 9 bases, with 16 bases spanning the gap. This CDR3 is 14 amino acids long. Sequenced material: peripheral blood, taken from a patient treated with radiotherapy plus ipilimumab. The chain combines TRBV12-5 with TRBJ2-7; possibly TRBD1 for D (6 bases). This TCR was recovered from a human donor with non-small cell lung cancer that progressed on radiotherapy plus ipilimumab. CDR3 DNA: TGTGCTAGTGGTTTGGCGTTACAGGGATCTGCGCAGTACTTC. Its protein is CASGLALQGSAQYF. Full variable domain (missing parts from reference TRBV12-5 and TRBJ2-7): DARVTQTPRHKVTEMGQEVTMRCQPILGHNTVFWYRQTMMQGLELLAYFRNRAPLDDSGMPKDRFSAEMPDATLATLKIQPSEPRDSAVYFCASGLALQGSAQYFGPGTRLTVT.